This TCR beta chain was documented in a study of long-term antiretroviral therapy in people with HIV. The CDR3 is 15 amino acids. Trimming stripped 4 bases from V and 0 bases from J, with 10 bases between. Germline lookup yields CDR1 MGHRA and CDR2 YSYEKL. Survey level was the resolution at which the v3.0 immunoSEQ assay ran. Profiled with immunoSEQ multiplex PCR; TCRdb holds only in-frame clones, not every one. The sample holds 42,000 or so clones, about 89% seen once. The sequencing used unsorted PBMCs, collected 0.1 years before starting antiretroviral therapy. The rearrangement joins TRBV4-1 to TRBJ2-1; no clear D. The clonotype was recovered from a woman aged 50 to 60 with HIV. In nucleotides, the CDR3 is TGCGCCAGCAGCCCAGGCGGCAGCTCCTACAATGAGCAGTTCTTC. This encodes CASSPGGSSYNEQFF.